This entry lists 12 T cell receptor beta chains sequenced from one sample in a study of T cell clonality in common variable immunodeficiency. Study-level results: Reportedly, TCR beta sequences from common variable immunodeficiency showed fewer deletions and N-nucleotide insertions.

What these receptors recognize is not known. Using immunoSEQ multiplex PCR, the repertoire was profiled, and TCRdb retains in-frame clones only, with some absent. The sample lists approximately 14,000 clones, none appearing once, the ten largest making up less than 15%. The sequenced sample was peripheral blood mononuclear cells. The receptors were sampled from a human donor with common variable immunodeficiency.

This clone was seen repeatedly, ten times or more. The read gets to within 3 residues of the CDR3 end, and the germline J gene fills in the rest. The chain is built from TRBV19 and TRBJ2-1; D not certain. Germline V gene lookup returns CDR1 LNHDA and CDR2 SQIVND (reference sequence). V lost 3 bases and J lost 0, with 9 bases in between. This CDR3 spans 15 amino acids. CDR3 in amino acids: CASSIETSSYNEQFF. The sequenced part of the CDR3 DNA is TGTGCCAGTAGTATTGAAACCAGCTCCTACAATGAG. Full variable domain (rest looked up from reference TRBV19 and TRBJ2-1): DGGITQSPKYLFRKEGQNVTLSCEQNLNHDAMYWYRQDPGQGLRLIYYSQIVNDFQKGDIAEGYSVSREKKESFPLTVTSAQKNPTAFYLCASSIETSSYNEQFFGPGTRLTVL.

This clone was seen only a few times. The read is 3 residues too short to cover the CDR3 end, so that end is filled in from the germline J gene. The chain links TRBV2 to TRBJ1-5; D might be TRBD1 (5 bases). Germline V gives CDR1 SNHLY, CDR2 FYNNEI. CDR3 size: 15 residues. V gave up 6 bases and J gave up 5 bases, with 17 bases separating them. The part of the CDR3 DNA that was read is TGTGCCAGCAGAACCTCGAATGGGGCGGATCAGCCC. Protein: CASRTSNGADQP. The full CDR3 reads CASRTSNGADQPQHF.

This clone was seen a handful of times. This CDR3 reads CASSPRRQGAAYNEQFF. CDR3 bases read: TGTGCCAGCTCACCCCGAAGGCAGGGGGCGGCCTACAATGAG. V is TRBV18 and J is TRBJ2-1; 8 bases are shared with TRBD1. The read finishes 3 residues shy of the CDR3 end, and the germline J gene is used to complete it. V shed 3 bases, J shed 2 bases, and the junction held 9 bases outside the gene matches. Germline V gene data show CDR1 as KGHSH and CDR2 as LQKENI. This CDR3 has 17 residues.

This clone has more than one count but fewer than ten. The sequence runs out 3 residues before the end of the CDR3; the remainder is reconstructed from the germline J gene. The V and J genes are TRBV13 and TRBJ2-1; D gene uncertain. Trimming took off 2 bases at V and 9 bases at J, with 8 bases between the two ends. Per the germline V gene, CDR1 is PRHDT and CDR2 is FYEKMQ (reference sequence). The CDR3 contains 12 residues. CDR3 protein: CASSLIGSEQFF. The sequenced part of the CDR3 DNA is TGTGCCAGCAGCTTAATTGGCTCTGAG.

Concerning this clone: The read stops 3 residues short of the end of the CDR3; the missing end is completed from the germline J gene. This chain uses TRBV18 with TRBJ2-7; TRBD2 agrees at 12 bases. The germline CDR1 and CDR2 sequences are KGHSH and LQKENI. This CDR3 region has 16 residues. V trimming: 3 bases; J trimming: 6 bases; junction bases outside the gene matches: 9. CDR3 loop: CASSPLPTSGSGEQYF. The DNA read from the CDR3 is TGTGCCAGCTCACCGTTACCGACTAGCGGGAGTGGCGAG.

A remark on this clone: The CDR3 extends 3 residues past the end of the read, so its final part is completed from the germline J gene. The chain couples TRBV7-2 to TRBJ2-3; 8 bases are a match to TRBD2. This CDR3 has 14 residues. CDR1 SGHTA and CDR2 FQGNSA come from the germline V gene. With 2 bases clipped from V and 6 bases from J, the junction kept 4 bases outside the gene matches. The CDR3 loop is CASSLLAGSDTQYF. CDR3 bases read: TGTGCCAGCAGCTTATTAGCGGGATCGGATACG. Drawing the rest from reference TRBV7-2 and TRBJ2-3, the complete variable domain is GAGVSQSPSNKVTEKGKDVELRCDPISGHTALYWYRQSLGQGLEFLIYFQGNSAPDKSGLPSDRFSAERTGGSVSTLTIQRTQQEDSAVYLCASSLLAGSDTQYFGPGTRLTVL.

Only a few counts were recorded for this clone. The CDR3 loop reads CSARGTGRETQYF. The CDR3 bases that were read are TGCAGTGCTAGAGGGACAGGGCGCGAGACC. V usage is TRBV20-1 and J usage is TRBJ2-5; 8 bases agree with TRBD1. The CDR3 end is not reached by the read, which stops 3 residues before it; the germline J gene fills it in. V was clipped by 1 base and J by 5 bases; unmatched bases: 3. CDR1 and CDR2 from the germline V gene are DFQATT and SNEGSKA (reference sequence). The CDR3 runs 13 residues.

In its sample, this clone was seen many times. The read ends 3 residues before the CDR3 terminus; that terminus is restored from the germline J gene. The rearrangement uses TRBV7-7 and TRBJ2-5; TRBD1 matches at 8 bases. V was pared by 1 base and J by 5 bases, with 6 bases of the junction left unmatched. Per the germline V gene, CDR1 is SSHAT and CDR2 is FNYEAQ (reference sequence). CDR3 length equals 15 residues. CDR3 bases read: TGTGCCAGCAGCTTAGGGGCAGGGGGCGGGGAGACC. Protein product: CASSLGAGGGET. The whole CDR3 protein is CASSLGAGGGETQYF.

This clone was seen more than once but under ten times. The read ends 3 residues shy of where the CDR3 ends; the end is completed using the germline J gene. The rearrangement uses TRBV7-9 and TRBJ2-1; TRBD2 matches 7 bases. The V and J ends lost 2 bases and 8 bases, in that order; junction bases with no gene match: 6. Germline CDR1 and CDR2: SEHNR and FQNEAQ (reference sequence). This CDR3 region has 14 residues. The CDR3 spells CASSLTLAWDEQFF. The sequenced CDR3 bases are TGTGCCAGCAGCTTAACACTAGCGTGGGATGAG.

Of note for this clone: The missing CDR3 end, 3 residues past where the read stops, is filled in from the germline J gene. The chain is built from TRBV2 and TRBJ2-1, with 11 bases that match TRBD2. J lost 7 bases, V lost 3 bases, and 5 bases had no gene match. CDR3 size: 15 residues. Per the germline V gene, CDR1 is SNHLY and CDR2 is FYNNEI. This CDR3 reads CASSEGTSGINEQFF. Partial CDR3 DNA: TGTGCCAGCAGTGAGGGGACTAGCGGTATTAATGAG.

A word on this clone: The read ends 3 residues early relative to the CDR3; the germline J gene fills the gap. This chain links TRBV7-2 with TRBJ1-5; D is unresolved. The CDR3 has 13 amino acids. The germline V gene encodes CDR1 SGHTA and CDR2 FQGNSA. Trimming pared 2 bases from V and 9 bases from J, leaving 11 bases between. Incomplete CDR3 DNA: TGTGCCAGCAGCTTACAAGCCCCTGGGCCC. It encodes CASSLQAPGP. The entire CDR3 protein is CASSLQAPGPQHF.

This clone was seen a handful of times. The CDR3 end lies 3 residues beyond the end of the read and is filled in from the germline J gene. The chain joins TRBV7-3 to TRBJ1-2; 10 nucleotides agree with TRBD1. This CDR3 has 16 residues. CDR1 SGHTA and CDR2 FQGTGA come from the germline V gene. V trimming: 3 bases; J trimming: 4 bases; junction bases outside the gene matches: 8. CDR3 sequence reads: CASSLILGQGVYGYTF. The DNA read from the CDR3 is TGTGCCAGCAGCTTGATCCTTGGACAGGGGGTCTATGGC.